The 28 T cell receptor beta chains reported below all come from one sample, sequenced in a study of regulatory T cells in long-lasting Graves disease. The time point denotes: newly diagnosed GD, antithyroid drugs for less than 3 months. Extracted RNA from PBMCs served as the source of the TCR library. Through Arm-PCR of CDR3 regions and iRepertoire HTBI primers, TCR beta libraries were built. TCRdb itself ran the multiplex PCR reads through MiXCR, one entry per CDR3 protein. This table has about 540,000 distinct CDR3 sequences, about 14% appearing once. The data also belong to a second study, concerning T cells in Graves' hyperthyroidism and ophthalmopathy.

The sequenced sample was peripheral blood mononuclear cells (PBMCs), obtained at new diagnosis, from a patient treated with antithyroid drugs. The receptors shown here come from a man aged 25-40 years with Graves disease.

This clonotype was detected many times. The rearrangement uses TRBV27 and TRBJ2-3; D not certain. CDR1 is MNHEY and CDR2 is SMNVEV in the germline V gene (reference sequence). With 4 bases removed from V and 5 bases from J, the gap between germline ends came to 10 bases. The CDR3 covers 13 residues. The CDR3 DNA sequence: TGTGCCAGCAGTTATCGAGAGCGAGATACGCAGTATTTT. It yields the protein CASSYRERDTQYF.

In this sample, this clonotype turned up many times. This chain joins TRBV29-1 and TRBJ2-7; D perhaps matches TRBD2 (5 bases). This CDR3 spans 13 amino acids. V lost 0 bases to trimming and J lost 7 bases, with 13 bases between them. Germline values: CDR1 SQVTM, CDR2 ANQGSEA. CDR3 coding DNA: TGCAGCGTTGAAGATGCGGTCCAGCGGGAGCAGTACTTC. It yields the protein CSVEDAVQREQYF.

The chain carries TRBV7-8 and TRBJ1-2; a possible D gene is TRBD1 (5 bases). Germline values: CDR1 SGHVS, CDR2 FQNEAQ. The CDR3 has 12 amino acids. Trimming shortened V by 3 bases and J by 8 bases, and 10 bases separated the two germline ends. CDR3 DNA: TGTGCCAGCAGCTTCCCAGGGAGCGGCTACACCTTC. This translates into CASSFPGSGYTF.

The CDR3 protein is CASRPSAFNQPQHF. CDR3 DNA: TGTGCCAGTAGACCTTCGGCGTTCAATCAGCCCCAGCATTTT. The rearrangement links TRBV19 to TRBJ1-5; D not resolved. Trimming shortened V by 6 bases and J by 3 bases, and 12 bases separated the two germline ends. This CDR3 contains 14 residues. CDR1 and CDR2 from the germline V gene are LNHDA and SQIVND (reference sequence).

This clonotype was counted ten times or more. The gene calls are TRBV28 and TRBJ1-4; tentatively, D is TRBD1 (5 bases). V dropped 5 bases and J dropped 6 bases, with 13 bases sitting between them. Germline-derived CDR1 and CDR2 are MDHEN and SYDVKM. CDR3 size: 14 residues. The CDR3 nucleotides are TGTGCCAGCAGTGGCCAGGGTGGGGATGAAAAACTGTTTTTT. Its protein is CASSGQGGDEKLFF.

This clonotype was seen more than once but under ten times. The V call is TRBV20-1, the J call TRBJ2-1; 8 nucleotides align to TRBD2. V lost 1 base, J lost 2 bases, and 7 bases stayed unmatched. Germline values: CDR1 DFQATT, CDR2 SNEGSKA (reference sequence). This CDR3 is built from 16 residues. The CDR3 spells CSARAGTSRPYNEQFF. CDR3 bases: TGCAGTGCTAGAGCGGGGACTAGTCGTCCCTACAATGAGCAGTTCTTC.

This clonotype was detected a few times. This chain uses TRBV3-1 with TRBJ1-6; D gene ambiguous. V lost 2 bases to trimming and J lost 7 bases, with 15 bases between them. Looked up from germline, CDR1 is LGHDT and CDR2 is YNNKEL (reference sequence). This CDR3 is built from 16 residues. The DNA of the CDR3 is TGTGCCAGCAGCCAACTCCACAGCTCAAAGAATTCACCCCTCCACTTT. Its protein is CASSQLHSSKNSPLHF. Using reference TRBV3-1 and TRBJ1-6 for the parts outside the CDR3, the full variable domain is DTAVSQTPKYLVTQMGNDKSIKCEQNLGHDTMYWYKQDSKKFLKIMFSYNNKELIINETVPNRFSPKSPDKAHLNLHINSLELGDSAVYFCASSQLHSSKNSPLHFGNGTRLTVT.

This clonotype was seen more than once but under ten times. V is TRBV30 and J is TRBJ2-3; a weak D match, TRBD2 (6 bases). Germline values: CDR1 GTSNPN, CDR2 SVGIG (reference sequence). CDR3 length: 13 amino acids. The CDR3 DNA is TGTGCGTGGGTAGCGGAGTTCACAGATACGCAGTATTTT. It specifies CAWVAEFTDTQYF.

This chain links TRBV7-9 with TRBJ1-1; D is possibly TRBD1 (6 bases). The CDR3 is 13 amino acids. The V and J ends lost 4 bases and 3 bases respectively, with 9 bases between them. The germline V gene encodes CDR1 SEHNR and CDR2 FQNEAQ (reference sequence). This CDR3 is CASSWDKDTEAFF. The CDR3 nucleotides read TGTGCCAGCAGCTGGGACAAGGACACTGAAGCTTTCTTT.

This clonotype was detected only a few times. The rearrangement uses TRBV6-1 and TRBJ2-3, with TRBD2 identical over 12 bases. The CDR3 sequence is 17 residues long. Unmatched junction bases numbered 6, after V lost 4 bases and J lost 1 base. Germline CDR1 MNHNS, CDR2 SASEGT. In nucleotides, the CDR3 is TGTGCCAGCAGTGGACTAGCGGGAGCCCGCGGCACAGATACGCAGTATTTT. Protein sequence: CASSGLAGARGTDTQYF.

The chain employs TRBV20-1 and TRBJ1-3; 8 bases fit TRBD1. The CDR3 contains 13 residues. With V trimmed by 5 bases and J by 6 bases, 6 bases remained unmatched. Germline CDR1 is DFQATT and CDR2 is SNEGSKA (reference sequence). The CDR3 DNA sequence: TGCAGTGCTCACAGGGGGAACGAAAACACCATATATTTT. Its translation is CSAHRGNENTIYF.

There are many counts of this clonotype. The V gene is TRBV7-9, the J gene TRBJ2-7; D might be TRBD1 or TRBD2, each matching 7 bases. Trimming pared 8 bases from V and 0 bases from J, leaving 17 bases between. CDR3 length: 15 residues. Germline CDR1 and CDR2: SEHNR and FQNEAQ (reference sequence). CDR3 bases: TGTGCCAGCTCTCTCAGGGGGGGGCCCTCCTACGAGCAGTACTTC. It yields the protein CASSLRGGPSYEQYF.

The V call is TRBV6-4, the J call TRBJ2-7; the D is unclear. V gave up 11 bases and J gave up 9 bases, with 23 bases separating them. CDR3 length: 13 amino acids. Per the germline V gene, CDR1 is MRHNA and CDR2 is SNTAGT. The CDR3 sequence is CAELGRELVRQYF. The CDR3 DNA is TGTGCCGAGCTGGGTCGAGAATTAGTACGGCAGTACTTC.

This clonotype has a count of ten or more. The gene calls are TRBV27 and TRBJ2-7; 8 positions match TRBD2. The germline V gene encodes CDR1 MNHEY and CDR2 SMNVEV (reference sequence). The CDR3 is 16 residues long. Losses at the gene ends were 4 bases for V and 4 bases for J; bases not matched to a gene: 12. DNA for the CDR3: TGTGCCAGCAGTTCCAAGCGGGAGAGGGGACGATACGAGCAGTACTTC. Encoded protein: CASSSKRERGRYEQYF.

Of note for this clonotype: One end of the junction varies from germline; a read error may be responsible. The gene calls are TRBV4-1 and TRBJ2-1; weak D call: TRBD2 (6 bases). This CDR3 has 17 residues. Germline V gene data show CDR1 as MGHRA and CDR2 as YSYEKL. The CDR3 region is CASSQTLLRDDYNGQFF. DNA for the CDR3: TGCGCCAGCAGCCAAACCCTTTTGCGGGACGACTACAATGGGCAGTTCTTC.

Many counts were recorded for this clonotype. The chain employs TRBV6-1 and TRBJ2-2, with a possible D match to TRBD2 (5 bases). CDR1 is MNHNS and CDR2 is SASEGT in the germline V gene. Trimming left V 7 bases short and J 6 bases short, with 12 bases between. The CDR3 runs 13 residues. The DNA for the CDR3 is TGTGCCAGCACCCAATTAGCGTCCGGGGAGCTGTTTTTT. This sequence encodes CASTQLASGELFF.

The rearrangement links TRBV6-1 to TRBJ2-1; D is unclear. V was shortened by 3 bases and J by 1 base, with 7 bases between the two germline ends. From germline, CDR1 is MNHNS and CDR2 SASEGT. The CDR3 covers 14 residues. CDR3 DNA: TGTGCCAGCAGTGACGAGGATTCCTACAATGAGCAGTTCTTC. This encodes CASSDEDSYNEQFF.

This clonotype was counted at least ten times. This chain uses TRBV5-1 with TRBJ2-3; 9 nucleotides line up with TRBD2. V was pared by 0 bases and J by 3 bases, with 11 bases of the junction left unmatched. The CDR3 is 18 amino acids. Germline V gives CDR1 SGHRS, CDR2 YFSETQ. The CDR3 reads CASSLERQAGGGTDTQYF. In DNA, the CDR3 is TGCGCCAGCAGCTTGGAACGTCAAGCGGGAGGTGGGACAGATACGCAGTATTTT.

This chain links TRBV3-1 with TRBJ2-3; D might be TRBD2 (6 bases). Trimming cost V 4 bases and J 5 bases, with 13 bases left between them. The CDR3 consists of 14 residues. Germline CDR1 is LGHDT and CDR2 is YNNKEL (reference sequence). The CDR3 DNA follows: TGTGCCAGCAGCCGGGACTTGCTGGGAGATACGCAGTATTTT. Protein sequence: CASSRDLLGDTQYF.

This clonotype occurred many times. This rearrangement joins TRBV5-1 to TRBJ2-3; D is possibly TRBD2 (5 bases). Germline loops: CDR1 SGHRS, CDR2 YFSETQ. The CDR3 is made up of 13 amino acids. V was shortened by 10 bases and J by 4 bases, with 16 bases between the two germline ends. CDR3 in amino acids: CAPHPDSADTQYF. In DNA form, the CDR3 reads TGCGCCCCCCACCCGGATAGCGCAGATACGCAGTATTTT.

This clonotype was seen at least ten times. V is TRBV12-3 or TRBV12-4 and J is TRBJ2-1, with D possibly TRBD2 on 6 matching bases. This CDR3 has 15 residues. Between the trimmed V and J ends, which lost 7 bases and 2 bases, there was a span of 15 bases. The CDR3 is CASTTWEEAYNEQFF. As DNA, the CDR3 is TGTGCCAGCACTACCTGGGAGGAGGCCTACAATGAGCAGTTCTTC.

This clonotype was found many times. The chain carries TRBV12-3 or TRBV12-4 and TRBJ2-1, with a possible D match to TRBD2 (6 bases). Between the trimmed V and J ends, which lost 5 bases and 7 bases, there was a span of 15 bases. The CDR3 is 14 amino acids. Here the CDR3 reads CASSRDSPGNEQFF. The DNA of the CDR3 is TGTGCCAGCAGTAGGGACTCCCCGGGAAATGAGCAGTTCTTC.

V gene TRBV6-4 combines with J gene TRBJ2-2; D perhaps matches TRBD1 (5 bases). Germline-derived CDR1 and CDR2 are MRHNA and SNTAGT. V was clipped by 5 bases and J by 1 base, with 11 bases between them. There are 15 residues in the CDR3. CDR3 in DNA: TGTGCCAGCAGTTACGCAACAGGGAACACCGGGGAGCTGTTTTTT. Translating gives CASSYATGNTGELFF.

The chain carries TRBV12-3 or TRBV12-4 and TRBJ1-2; D unclear. CDR3 size: 13 residues. Trimming cost V 3 bases and J 4 bases, with 9 bases left between them. The CDR3 protein is CASSFDTLYGYTF. DNA for the CDR3: TGTGCCAGCAGTTTCGACACCCTCTATGGCTACACCTTC.

V usage is TRBV4-1 and J usage is TRBJ2-1, with TRBD2 as a possible D gene (5 bases). CDR1 and CDR2 from the germline V gene are MGHRA and YSYEKL. This CDR3 is built from 18 residues. The V end lost 2 bases, the J end lost 0 bases, and 17 bases lay between the germline ends. The CDR3 region is CASSQIGIRRSSYNEQFF. CDR3 DNA sequence: TGCGCCAGCAGCCAAATCGGGATCCGCCGAAGCTCCTACAATGAGCAGTTCTTC.

This clonotype came up many times. The CDR3 sequence: CSATTQGWSGANVLTF. The CDR3 bases are TGCAGCGCCACAACACAGGGCTGGAGTGGGGCCAACGTCCTGACTTTC. This chain joins TRBV29-1 and TRBJ2-6, with TRBD1 as a possible D gene (6 bases). Looked up from germline, CDR1 is SQVTM and CDR2 is ANQGSEA. V lost 7 bases, J lost 3 bases, and 19 bases lay in between. CDR3 size: 16 residues.

V is TRBV20-1 and J is TRBJ2-7, with D tentatively TRBD1 (6 bases). Germline CDR1 DFQATT, CDR2 SNEGSKA (reference sequence). Trimming cost V 0 bases and J 0 bases, with 15 bases left between them. The CDR3 covers 16 residues. CDR3 bases: TGCAGTGCTAGAGATCCCCAGCAGGGACACTCCTACGAGCAGTACTTC. Translation gives CSARDPQQGHSYEQYF.

This clonotype has a count of ten or more. The rearrangement links TRBV12-3 or TRBV12-4 to TRBJ1-6, with unresolved D. The V end was cut by 5 bases, the J end by 9 bases, with 17 bases between. The CDR3 loop spans 15 amino acids. The DNA for the CDR3 is TGTGCCAGCAGTCCGCCGGGTCCCTTATCTTCACCCCTCCACTTT. Translated: CASSPPGPLSSPLHF.